This TCR beta chain appears in the sequencing data of a study of monozygotic twins with inflammatory bowel disease. Whole-study findings and limits: Some repertoire variability may stem from patients' differing immunosuppressive treatments. Relative clonotype sharing with others was diminished in IBD patients versus healthy twins, particularly with disease activity. T cell subtypes that differed could not be told apart.

Concerning this clonotype itself: Its antigen is not identified.

Germline V gives CDR1 SGHDN, CDR2 FVKESK. The CDR3 length is 13 residues. Eight cDNA synthesis reactions were run for every sample. Each CDR3 protein gets one entry in TCRdb, which reprocessed the 5' RACE reads and gives no DNA. The sample table sets out about 300,000 distinct CDR3 sequences. The chain links TRBV14 to TRBJ2-1; TCRdb outputs TRBD1, but without DNA this stays unchecked. The material sequenced was blood. The TCR sequence derives from a human donor with ulcerative colitis or Crohn's disease, or a healthy co-twin of an affected twin (not recorded which). The CDR3 region is CASSQVRGGEQFF.